The sequence of this T cell receptor (beta chain) was determined in a study of shared clonotypes between healthy human individuals. Study-wide background: Three plates were used per donor for CD4 naive, three for CD4 memory, two for CD8 naive and one for CD8 memory.

Negatively enriched CD4+ T cells were divided by CD45RA into naive and memory. TCRdb keeps only in-frame clones here, not all; method: immunoSEQ multiplex PCR. Of 550,000 to 800,000 clones listed, approximately 79% are singletons. Sequences were obtained from memory CD4+ T cells sorted from blood. Subset here: CD45RA-negative fraction. This clonotype was obtained from a woman aged 25 to 39 in good health.

The CDR3 is CASTVLTGRVYEQYF. CDR3 in DNA: TGTGCCAGCACCGTCCTTACTGGGAGGGTGTACGAGCAGTACTTC. V is TRBV6-5 and J is TRBJ2-5, with 7 bases that match TRBD2. Near its end, the DNA agrees better with TRBJ2-7, so the J call may be wrong. The CDR3 is 15 residues long. Germline V gene sequence: CDR1 MNHEY, CDR2 SVGAGI.